A selection of T cell receptor beta chains follows, all from one sample in a study of blood T cell repertoires in COVID-19. Method: immunoSEQ multiplex PCR; TCRdb's copy keeps in-frame clones and lacks some. The repertoire consists of 100,000 to 150,000 clones, with around three quarters occurring once and the leading ten covering more than 35%. Material: peripheral blood. The receptors shown here come from a man aged 35 to 55 with active or convalescent COVID-19. CDR3s include the opening cysteine and the closing phenylalanine or tryptophan. Each record gives: clone size, J gene, D gene, V gene, CDR3 DNA, CDR3 protein. A D gene is named only where the DNA matches it firmly. Clone size is not always given. Where it is, it says once, few, many or a class for expanded clones.

>.|TRBJ2-7|.|TRBV6-2/TRBV6-3
TGTGCCAGCAGTTACCCCGACGAGCAGTACTTC
CASSYPDEQYF
>.|TRBJ2-2|TRBD2|TRBV2
TGTGCCAGCAGTGAATTGGCGGGGGGTCCCGGGGAGCTGTTTTTT
CASSELAGGPGELFF
>.|TRBJ2-2|TRBD2|TRBV11-3
TGTGCCAGCAGCGCCACTTGGACTAGCGGGGGGGCGGTGAGCACCGGGGAGCTGTTTTTT
CASSATWTSGGAVSTGELFF
>.|TRBJ1-1|.|TRBV28
TGTGCCAGCAGTTCAGCCAGGGTAGGAACTGAAGCTTTCTTT
CASSSARVGTEAFF
>.|TRBJ1-2|.|TRBV7-5
TGTGTCAGAAGCTGGGGGGGGCAAGCTAACTATGGCTACACCTTC
CVRSWGGQANYGYTF
>.|TRBJ1-6|.|TRBV7-6
TGTGCCAGCAGCTTAGCTCCGACTCCCTCGGATTCACCCCTCCACTTT
CASSLAPTPSDSPLHF
>.|TRBJ2-7|.|TRBV2
TGTGCCAGCAGTCCCGTGTCCTACGAGCAGTACTTC
CASSPVSYEQYF
>.|TRBJ1-5|.|TRBV5-1
TGCGCCAGCAGCTTGGACAGGGTTAATGGGCCCCAGCATTTT
CASSLDRVNGPQHF
>once|TRBJ2-7|.|TRBV14
TGTGCCAGCAGCCGGCATGAGGGTGGGGAGCAGTACTTC
CASSRHEGGEQYF
>once|TRBJ1-1|.|TRBV19
TGTGCCAGTAGTATGGGTCGGGACACTGAAGCTTTCTTT
CASSMGRDTEAFF
>many|TRBJ2-3|.|TRBV2
TGTGCCAGCAGTGAATTTAAAGATACGCAGTATTTT
CASSEFKDTQYF
>.|TRBJ1-2|TRBD1|TRBV28
TGTGCCAGCAGGTACCGTGACAGGGATTATGGCTACACCTTC
CASRYRDRDYGYTF
>.|TRBJ2-1|.|TRBV5-6
TGTGCCAGCAGCTTGGGGCATGAGCAGTTCTTC
CASSLGHEQFF
>.|TRBJ2-7|.|TRBV7-2
TGTGCCAGCAGCTTGAAGACTAGCTCCTACGAGCAGTACTTC
CASSLKTSSYEQYF